This T cell receptor (beta chain) was obtained from a study of T cell clusters in autoimmune cytopenias. Germline V gives CDR1 ENHRY, CDR2 SYGVKD. CDR3 length equals 14 residues. Multiplex touch-down PCR amplified TRB using TRB-A and TRB-B pools in one tube. TCRdb reprocessed the multiplex PCR reads and stores each CDR3 protein as one record, lacking DNA. This sample's table has about 6,100 distinct CDR3 sequences. TRB amplification used approximately 0.25 ug of peripheral blood genomic DNA. This clonotype is medium-sized by frequency. These data were likewise used in another study, on T cell repertoires in aging, cancer and after chemotherapy.

The genes are TRBV10-3 and TRBJ1-1; the D call of TRBD1 rests on TCRdb alone, since no DNA is present to check it. This receptor was taken from a human donor in good health. Sequenced: peripheral blood. CDR3 protein: CAISVDSTNTEAFF.